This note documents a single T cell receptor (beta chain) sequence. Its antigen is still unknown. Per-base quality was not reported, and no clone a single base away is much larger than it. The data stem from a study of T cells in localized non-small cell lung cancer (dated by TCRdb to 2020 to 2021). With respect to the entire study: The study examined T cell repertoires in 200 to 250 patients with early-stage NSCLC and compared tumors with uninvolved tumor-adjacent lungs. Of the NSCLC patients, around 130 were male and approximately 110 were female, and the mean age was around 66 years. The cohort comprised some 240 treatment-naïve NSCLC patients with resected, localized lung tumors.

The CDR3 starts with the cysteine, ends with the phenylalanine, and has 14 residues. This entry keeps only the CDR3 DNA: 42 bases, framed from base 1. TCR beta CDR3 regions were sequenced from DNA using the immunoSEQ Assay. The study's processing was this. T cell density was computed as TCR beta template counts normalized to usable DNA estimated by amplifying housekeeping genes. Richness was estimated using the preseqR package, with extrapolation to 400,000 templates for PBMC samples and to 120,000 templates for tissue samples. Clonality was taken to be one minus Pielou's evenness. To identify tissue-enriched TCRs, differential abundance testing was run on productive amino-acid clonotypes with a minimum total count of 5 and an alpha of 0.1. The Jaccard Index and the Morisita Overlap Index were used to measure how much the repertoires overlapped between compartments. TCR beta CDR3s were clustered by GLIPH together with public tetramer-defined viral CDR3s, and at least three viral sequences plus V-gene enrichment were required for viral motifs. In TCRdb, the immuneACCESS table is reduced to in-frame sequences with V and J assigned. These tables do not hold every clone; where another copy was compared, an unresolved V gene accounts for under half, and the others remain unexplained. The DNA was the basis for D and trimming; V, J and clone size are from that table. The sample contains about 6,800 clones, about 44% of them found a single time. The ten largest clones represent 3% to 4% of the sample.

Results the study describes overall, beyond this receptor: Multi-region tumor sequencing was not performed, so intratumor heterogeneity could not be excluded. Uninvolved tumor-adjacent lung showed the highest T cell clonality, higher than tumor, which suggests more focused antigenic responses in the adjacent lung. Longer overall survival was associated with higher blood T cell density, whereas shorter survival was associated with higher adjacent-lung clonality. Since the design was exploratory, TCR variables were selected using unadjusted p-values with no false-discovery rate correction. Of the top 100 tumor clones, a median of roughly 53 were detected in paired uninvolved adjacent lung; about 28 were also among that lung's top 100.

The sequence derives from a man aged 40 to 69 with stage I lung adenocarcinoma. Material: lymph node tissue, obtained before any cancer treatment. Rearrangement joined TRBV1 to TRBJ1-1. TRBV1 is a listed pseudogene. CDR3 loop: CASSQDSTRTEAFF. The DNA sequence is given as TGCGCCAGCAGCCAAGATTCCACGCGTACTGAAGCTTTCTTT.